This is a list of T cell receptor beta chains from one sample in a study of cytomegalovirus exposure and HLA in healthy donors. Method: immunoSEQ multiplex PCR; TCRdb's copy keeps in-frame clones and lacks some. The table has about 180,000 clones, around 80% seen once. What was sequenced was PBMCs. The source of these receptors is a woman aged 25 to 45 in good health and CMV-seronegative. Each CDR3 is given with its conserved first and last residue. The D gene is left open where the match is weak. Not all rows give a size; the values are once, few, many and, for expanded clones, a class.

J gene,V gene,D gene,clone size,CDR3 DNA,CDR3 protein
TRBJ2-1,TRBV4-3,TRBD2,-,TGCGCCAGCAGCCAAGGACTAGCGGTCTCCTACAATGAGCAGTTCTTC,CASSQGLAVSYNEQFF
TRBJ2-5,TRBV6-6,-,-,TGTGCCAGCAGCTCTTGGACAGAAGAGACCCAGTACTTC,CASSSWTEETQYF
TRBJ1-6,TRBV7-9,-,-,TGTGCCAGCAGCTTAGTAGGGGAACGATCACCCCTCCACTTT,CASSLVGERSPLHF
TRBJ2-3,TRBV7-9,-,-,TGTGCCAGCAGCTTAATGGGGCCCGGAACGCAGTATTTT,CASSLMGPGTQYF
TRBJ2-1,TRBV7-2,-,-,TGTGCCAGCAGCCTAAGAGGGGGTAAGTTCTTC,CASSLRGGKFF
TRBJ1-2,TRBV7-6,TRBD1,-,TGTGCCAGCAGCCCCACACAGGGGCTGGCTAACTATGGCTACACCTTC,CASSPTQGLANYGYTF
TRBJ1-2,TRBV6-5,TRBD1,-,TGTGCCAGCAGTTACCGGGACAGGGAGCATGGCTACACCTTC,CASSYRDREHGYTF
TRBJ2-3,TRBV4-1,-,-,TGCGCCAGCAGCCACCCGAAAAGCGGGAGCACAGATACGCAGTATTTT,CASSHPKSGSTDTQYF
TRBJ1-6,TRBV6-4,-,-,TGTGCCAGCAGTGAACAGCCCAGCCGTTCACCCCTCCACTTT,CASSEQPSRSPLHF
TRBJ1-5,TRBV10-2,-,-,TGCGCCAGCACCGAGGGCGTTCCCAGTCAGCCCCAGCATTTT,CASTEGVPSQPQHF
TRBJ1-2,TRBV6-1,TRBD1,-,TGTGCCAGCAGGGGGGACAGGGGTGGGGGCTACACCTTC,CASRGDRGGGYTF
TRBJ2-6,TRBV2,-,-,TGTGCCAGCTCACCTGAGTCTGGGGCCAACGTCCTGACTTTC,CASSPESGANVLTF
TRBJ2-3,TRBV7-9,TRBD1,-,TGTGCCAGCAGCAACTTAGGACAGGGGTCGACAGATACGCAGTATTTT,CASSNLGQGSTDTQYF
TRBJ1-2,TRBV5-4,-,-,TGTGCCAGCAGCTTGAAAGGAGCCTCATATGGCTACACCTTC,CASSLKGASYGYTF
TRBJ2-7,TRBV23-1,TRBD1,-,TGCGCCAGCAAGCCTAAACCCTCGGGACAGGGCGTTTACGAGCAGTACTTC,CASKPKPSGQGVYEQYF
TRBJ1-4,TRBV27,-,few,TGTGCCAGCAGTTTAGGTCAGACTAATGAAAAACTGTTTTTT,CASSLGQTNEKLFF
TRBJ1-6,TRBV10-3,-,-,TGTGCCATCAGTGAGCTGGGAGGGCGGGCACCCCTCCACTTT,CAISELGGRAPLHF
TRBJ2-3,TRBV5-1,TRBD2,-,TGCGCCAGCAGCTGGAGCGGGGGGGCCCGTAATACGCAGTATTTT,CASSWSGGARNTQYF
TRBJ2-3,TRBV19,TRBD1,-,TGTGCCAGTAGTATACCAGGACAGGGGTTGGGAGATACGCAGTATTTT,CASSIPGQGLGDTQYF
TRBJ1-5,TRBV5-8,TRBD1,-,TGTGCCAGCAGCATAGGGACAGGGGATAATCAGCCCCAGCATTTT,CASSIGTGDNQPQHF
TRBJ1-4,TRBV4-1,-,-,TGCGCCAGCAGCCGCAGCCATGCGGGGGAAAAACTGTTTTTT,CASSRSHAGEKLFF
TRBJ1-1,TRBV11-2,-,few,TGTGCCAGCAGCTTAGCCAGGCAGGGTGAAGCTTTCTTT,CASSLARQGEAFF
TRBJ1-5,TRBV19,-,-,TGTGCCAGTAGTAGGGCAGGCTACCAGCCCCAGCATTTT,CASSRAGYQPQHF
TRBJ2-2,TRBV25-1,-,-,TGTGCCGTCCAGATAACCGGGGAGCTGTTTTTT,CAVQITGELFF
TRBJ2-1,TRBV5-1,-,-,TGCGCCAGCAGCTCGCTGTTCGGGAGAAACTCCTACAATGAGCAGTTCTTC,CASSSLFGRNSYNEQFF
TRBJ2-3,TRBV29-1,TRBD2,-,TGCAGCGTCCTTGGGACTAGCGGGCAGTTCACAGATACGCAGTATTTT,CSVLGTSGQFTDTQYF
TRBJ2-7,TRBV7-2,TRBD1,-,TGTGCCAGCAGCGACCGGACAGGAGCCTCCTACGAGCAGTACTTC,CASSDRTGASYEQYF
TRBJ2-1,TRBV30,-,-,TGTGCCTGGAGTAAGGCAGGGAAGGAGCAGTTCTTC,CAWSKAGKEQFF
TRBJ2-5,TRBV5-1,TRBD2,-,TGCGCCAGCAGCTTCGGGCTAGCGGGGCAAGAGACCCAGTACTTC,CASSFGLAGQETQYF
TRBJ2-2,TRBV7-2,-,-,TGTGCCAGCAGCTTACCCCTCGGGGGTCTGGGGTCCGGGGAGCTGTTTTTT,CASSLPLGGLGSGELFF
TRBJ2-5,TRBV7-8,TRBD2,-,TGTGCCAGCAGCCCGGGTCTAGCGGGACCGCGCGGGGAGACCCAGTACTTC,CASSPGLAGPRGETQYF
TRBJ1-1,TRBV5-8,TRBD1,once,TGTGCCAGCAGCCGACGGACAGGGGGCACTGAAGCTTTCTTT,CASSRRTGGTEAFF
TRBJ2-5,TRBV19,TRBD1,-,TGTGCCAGTACCAAGGACAGGCTCGGGGAAGAGACCCAGTACTTC,CASTKDRLGEETQYF
TRBJ1-4,TRBV5-1,TRBD1,-,TGCGCCAGCAGCCGGACAGGGGGCCATAATGAAAAACTGTTTTTT,CASSRTGGHNEKLFF
TRBJ2-1,TRBV5-1,TRBD2,few,TGCGCCAGCAGCTCCGGACTAGCGGACAATGAGCAGTTCTTC,CASSSGLADNEQFF
TRBJ1-3,TRBV9,-,-,TGTGCCAGCAGCGTCGGGACTTCTGGAAACACCATATATTTT,CASSVGTSGNTIYF
TRBJ1-4,TRBV5-1,TRBD1,-,TGCGCCAGCAGCTTAGGGACAGTCGGCGAAAAACTGTTTTTT,CASSLGTVGEKLFF
TRBJ1-1,TRBV2,TRBD1,-,TGTGCCAGCAGCGGACAGGGAGGTATGAACACTGAAGCTTTCTTT,CASSGQGGMNTEAFF
TRBJ2-7,TRBV4-1,TRBD1,-,TGCGCCAGCAGCCAAGGTTACTCAGGGGGCTCGGCCTACGAGCAGTACTTC,CASSQGYSGGSAYEQYF
TRBJ2-5,TRBV13,-,-,TGTGCCAGCAGCTTAGCAGGGGTTCAAGAGACCCAGTACTTC,CASSLAGVQETQYF
TRBJ1-1,TRBV2,TRBD1,-,TGTGCCAGCAGGGCGACAGGGGGCACTGAAGCTTTCTTT,CASRATGGTEAFF
TRBJ2-1,TRBV6-5,TRBD2,few,TGTGCCAGCGCTTGGACTAGCGGGGAATTGGTCTTC,CASAWTSGELVF
TRBJ2-5,TRBV13,TRBD2,-,TGTGCCAGCAGCCCCATGCCCGGGGGGTACGAAGAGACCCAGTACTTC,CASSPMPGGYEETQYF
TRBJ1-2,TRBV6-1,-,once,TGTGCCAGCGTCCGACAGAACAACTATGGCTACACCTTC,CASVRQNNYGYTF
TRBJ1-2,TRBV11-2,-,-,TGTGCCAGCAGCTTAATTTCCCAGGTCTTTGGCTACACCTTC,CASSLISQVFGYTF
TRBJ2-5,TRBV5-1,TRBD1,-,TGCGCCAGCAGCTTGTTCCGGGACAGAAAGGAGACCCAGTACTTC,CASSLFRDRKETQYF
TRBJ2-7,TRBV6-5,-,-,TGTGCCAGCAGTTACAGGGGGAGTGGCAACGAGCAGTACTTC,CASSYRGSGNEQYF
TRBJ2-3,TRBV2,-,once,TGTGCCAGCAGTGAGAGTAGAGGGTGGGATACGCAGTATTTT,CASSESRGWDTQYF
TRBJ2-7,TRBV30,TRBD2,-,TGTGCCTGGAGAGAAACTAGCGGCACCTACGAGCAGTACTTC,CAWRETSGTYEQYF
TRBJ2-3,TRBV15,TRBD2,-,TGTGCCACCGCTTCTAGCGGGGGGAGCACAGATACGCAGTATTTT,CATASSGGSTDTQYF
TRBJ1-5,TRBV10-2,-,-,TGCGCCAGCAGTGAGCCCCCGGGGGATCAGCCCCAGCATTTT,CASSEPPGDQPQHF